The subject of this entry is one T cell receptor (beta chain). Its target antigen remains unknown. No quality values exist for individual bases; no much larger clone is one base distant. In total, 500 to 700 healthy bone marrow donors made up the cohort. Cohort members were all nominally healthy when sampled, although unrecorded immune exposures were likely present. The donor was CMV seronegative and was included in the group of a few hundred seronegative cohort members. A peripheral blood sample was provided by each donor, and peripheral blood mononuclear cells were used for TCR beta sequencing. The Qiagen DNeasy Blood Extraction Kit was used to extract genomic DNA from the blood cell samples. The data belong to a study of cytomegalovirus exposure and HLA in healthy donors (TCRdb year 2017). The study in broad terms: According to an earlier analysis of 550 to 750 of the donors, about 179 million T cells yielded 117 million unique TCR beta sequences and approximately 280 Gb of sequence data. On average, roughly 240,000 unique TCR beta nucleotide sequences were sequenced per donor among a few hundred genotyped donors of the cohort, with about 17% of those sequences being non-productive. The study aimed to test whether signatures of past pathogen exposure could be identified by cataloging public T cell receptors. Genome-wide SNP genotypes for about three fifths of the roughly 700 donors were used in a later genetic analysis, which treated that subset as a discovery cohort. Typing coverage differed by locus: A, B, C, DRB1 and DQB1 were typed in roughly 620-630 donors, DQA1 in 522, DPA1 in around 580, and DPB1 in around 440. An early release covering over 500 HLA-typed donors comprised 250 to 350 gigabases of sequencing data and about 90 million unique TCR sequences. Rather than drawing on any new phenotypic data, the later analysis identified candidate immune exposures from TCR beta sequences and the way those sequences occurred across donors. Both class I and class II loci were covered by HLA typing, at four-digit resolution. Every discovery cohort repertoire had been produced on one sequencing platform. In an earlier analysis of roughly 600 of the donors, high-throughput TCR beta sequencing was used to judge whether each TCR beta V gene segment behaved as functional or pseudogenic. Four to six DR-DQ haplotypes were handled as single units for association and clustering because linkage in the cohort was strong. Of the roughly 410 genotyped donors, 70% to 90% were placed in the genetic ancestry cluster associated with self-reported Caucasian donors. Donor age, sex, ethnicity and CMV serostatus were compiled together with the repertoire data. A later analysis re-examined previously published TCR beta repertoires from around 670 donors and added high-resolution HLA genotyping to investigate patterns of TCR occurrence. In addition to the first cohort of 500 to 850 subjects, a separate validation cohort of some 120 different subjects was used. The study used immunosequencing to profile the T cell repertoires of 670 or so subjects and linked those repertoires to cytomegalovirus serostatus. To predict cytomegalovirus infection status, the study brought together high-throughput TCR immunosequencing, statistical association of individual TCRs with disease status, and machine learning.

The receptor library was made with the immunoSEQ multiplex PCR assay. For the multiplex PCR, a mixture combining 60 forward primers for TCR Vbeta segments and 13 reverse primers for TCR Jbeta segments was used. The CDR3 region of rearranged TCR beta genes was amplified from genomic DNA with a multiplex PCR assay. On the Illumina HiSeq System, the amplified TCR beta libraries were sequenced as 87-base-pair reads. From the authors' description of their analysis: A later analysis counted about 80 million unique TCR beta chains across the roughly 700 repertoires, and roughly 9.9 million of these chains were shared by at least two donors. Raw reads were error-corrected and collapsed into unique sequences with a nearest-neighbor algorithm that merged closely related sequences to remove PCR and sequencing errors. To assign V, D and J gene segments, CDR3 sequences were aligned to IMGT reference sequences. For a sequence to be retained, a match of at least six nucleotides was required to both a V gene segment and a J gene segment. Rearrangements were called productive when the CDR3 lacked stop codons and stayed in frame with V and J; all others were non-productive. CDR3 was defined by IMGT convention, running from the second conserved V-encoded cysteine to the conserved J-encoded phenylalanine. The earlier analysis of about 640 of the donors excluded any sequence lacking an unambiguous match to a single V gene segment. An earlier analysis of about 590 of the donors classified V segments as functional when productive rearrangements were above 56.7% and as segregating when the standard deviation between donors was above 5%. To diagnose cytomegalovirus status from the catalog of TCR beta chain sequences, a statistical classification framework was built. V and J gene assignment, in a later analysis, came from comparing TCR nucleotide sequences with IMGT/GENE-DB human TR gene sequences. A later analysis assigned CDR3 sequences and most-parsimonious VDJ recombination scenarios with the TCRdist pipeline. In a later analysis, each TCR beta chain was defined by its CDR3 amino acid sequence together with its V-gene family, and reads without a unique V-gene family were excluded. To address suspected cross-contamination and a sequencing artifact, a later analysis removed a few hundred highly shared, low-generation-probability nucleotide sequences. In a later analysis, a clonal expansion index was calculated for each public chain from normalized within-repertoire ranks of inferred template counts. In a later analysis, generation probabilities were computed using a VDJ recombination model fitted to out-of-frame rearrangements, and the results were checked against IGoR. Hypergeometric tests were used in a later analysis to score TCR-TCR, TCR-HLA and TCR-CMV co-occurrence, with a repertoire-size bias correction applied to the TCR pairs. A later analysis estimated false discovery rates by permuting HLA or CMV assignments 20 times. In a later analysis, co-occurring TCRs were grouped using DBSCAN, with TCRdist sequence similarity added in when clustering inside HLA-allele-positive subsets. For co-occurrence clustering, repertoires with fewer than 30,000 or more than 120,000 public chains were excluded, along with four to six repertoires with anomalous nucleotide sharing. This immuneACCESS table, as held by TCRdb, lists in-frame sequences with V and J called but not all clones. Of the missing ones, under half trace to an unresolved V gene in checked studies; the others have no known cause. The V and J calls and the clone size are those of that table, but D and trimming were determined from the DNA. The sample table lists about 190,000 clones, 80% to 85% of them with a count of one. The biggest ten clones account for roughly 0.8% of the sample.

The study at large found these results: Several of the top co-occurrence clusters appeared to be linked to parvovirus B19, influenza, CMV and Epstein-Barr virus, according to a later analysis. Because HLA typing was missing for some donors at each locus, association tests included only the typed subset. The study gave a list of under 200 TCR beta chains associated with cytomegalovirus. A further reported finding was that TCR beta sequences accurately predicted the HLA-A and HLA-B alleles for most subjects in the first cohort. A cluster of highly shared sequence variants was judged likely to be a technical artifact of the sequencing pipeline. A later analysis found that most CMV-associated TCR beta chains appeared HLA-restricted, with HLA associations seemingly driven largely by CMV exposure. CMV serostatus was the only immune exposure information available for the cohort. V-gene and J-gene trimming of TCR beta chains was associated with a missense DCLRE1C variant in a later genetic analysis, and the association was replicated in an independent cohort. In vitro tests confirmed that a few of the cytomegalovirus-associated TCR beta chains recognize cytomegalovirus antigens. In both the original and validation cohorts, the classifier was reported to diagnose cytomegalovirus status with high specificity and sensitivity. Some IMGT-functional V segments, including TRBV6-2 and TRBV6-3, could not be distinguished by the 87-base-pair reads and were therefore excluded. Compared with the roughly 720-donor mean, donors in an Asian-associated ancestry cluster had fewer N-insertions in productive TCRs, according to a later genetic analysis. Compared with equally common non-associated chains, HLA-associated TCR beta chains in a later analysis were more clonally expanded and had lower generation probabilities. Linkage disequilibrium might explain the correlated functional status among segregating V segments, but an unknown experimental factor could not be ruled out. Because counts were too low, around 17 rarely observed V segments, including chromosome 9 orphons, were left out of the earlier analysis of some 600 of the donors. According to the authors, the approach could potentially be generalized to other disease states and immunological phenotypes. At a false discovery rate of 0.05, a later analysis linked around 17,000 TCR beta sequences to specific HLA alleles. In this cohort, only TCR beta chains were sequenced, and detectable features were limited by the absence of alpha or paired-chain data. In a later analysis, TCR association rates were found to vary across HLA loci, with the most associated TCRs seen for DRB1 alleles and the fewest for HLA-C alleles. Roughly uniform sequencing depth across donors was assumed in presence/absence analyses, although this assumption may not hold. In an earlier analysis of several hundred of the donors, most TCR beta V segments were observed in productive rearrangements about 87% or about 30% of the time, broadly matching IMGT annotations. Assigning TCR associations to individual alleles was difficult when HLA alleles, especially DR and DQ, strongly co-occurred. While some public TCRs were present in many individuals, most TCR sequences turned up only very rarely across donors.

V was cut back by 5 bases and J by 3 bases, leaving a gap of 14 bases between them. CDR1 and CDR2 were assigned from the germline V gene as MRHNA and SNTAGT. The CDR3 runs 14 amino acids, cysteine and phenylalanine included. CDR3 DNA is the only sequence kept; it has 42 bases, read in frame from the first base. The sample taken for sequencing was PBMCs. The receptor was derived from a young woman in good health and CMV-seronegative. Recombination linked TRBV6-4 to TRBJ2-7, with the D gene not clear enough to name. The encoded CDR3 is CASSTWRKFYEQYF. DNA sequence: TGTGCCAGCAGTACATGGCGGAAATTCTACGAGCAGTACTTC.